This T cell receptor (beta chain) was captured by sequencing in a study of shared clonotypes between healthy human individuals. This clone occurred many times. On sorted subsets, replicate PCRs used 150 to 250 ng DNA, or tens of thousands of T cell genomes. Original processing methods: Junction-only immunoSEQ sequences carried no quality scores, so filtering differed. The assay was immunoSEQ multiplex PCR, and TCRdb's table has in-frame clones only and misses some. V and J calls and clone size are copied from that table; D and trimming were computed from the DNA. Seen here are hundreds of thousands of clones, 80% to 95% observed once, and the top ten hold 24%. The V gene's germline CDR1 is SEHNR and CDR2 FQNEAQ (reference sequence). V was shortened by 1 base and J by 3 bases, with 13 bases between the two germline ends. The CDR3 is 16 amino acids. Naive CD8 isolation took CD45RO-negative cells positively selected for CCR7 and excluded terminally differentiated effector memory CD45RA+ cells.

The specimen sequenced was naive CD8+ T cells sorted from blood. This TCR was recovered from a man aged 25-45 years in good health. The chain is built from TRBV7-9 and TRBJ2-1; D might be TRBD2 (5 bases). This CDR3 reads CASSLDGVYGYNEQFF. CDR3 sequence (DNA): TGTGCCAGCAGCTTAGACGGGGTGTACGGCTACAATGAGCAGTTCTTC.